The 24 T cell receptor beta chains in this list originate from one sample, sequenced in a study of identical twins. TCRdb re-analysed the 5' RACE reads in MiXCR, keeping a single row per CDR3 protein. In the table there are around 690,000 distinct CDR3 sequences, 21% of which are singletons. These records were also assigned to another study, of T cells expressing NK-cell markers.

Material for sequencing was PBMCs. These receptors originate from a woman aged 18-35 years in good health.

J is TRBJ2-1 and V is TRBV11-2, with 16 bases aligning to TRBD2. The CDR3 consists of 19 residues. Germline-derived CDR1 and CDR2 are SGHAT and FQNNGV. The junction had 12 bases not matched to a gene; V was cut back by 10 bases and J by 0 bases. CDR3 DNA sequence: TGTGCCACCCCGCCCCCGGGACTAGCGGGGGGGAGCTCCTACAATGAGCAGTTCTTC. It codes for CATPPPGLAGGSSYNEQFF. Full variable domain (outside the CDR3, taken from reference TRBV11-2 and TRBJ2-1): EAGVAQSPRYKIIEKRQSVAFWCNPISGHATLYWYQQILGQGPKLLIQFQNNGVVDDSQLPKDRFSAERLKGVDSTLKIQPAKLEDSAVYLCATPPPGLAGGSSYNEQFFGPGTRLTVL.

The genes are TRBV5-5 and TRBJ2-7; 7 positions agree with TRBD2. The V gene's germline CDR1 is SGHKS and CDR2 YYEKEE (reference sequence). The CDR3 spans 14 residues. With 5 bases clipped from V and 4 bases from J, the junction kept 9 bases outside the gene matches. The CDR3 sequence is CASRKGSGEYEQYF. As DNA, the CDR3 is TGTGCCAGCAGAAAGGGCAGCGGGGAGTACGAGCAGTACTTC.

This clonotype was counted only a few times. The gene calls are TRBV20-1 and TRBJ2-3; 9 bases are a match to TRBD2. This CDR3 comprises 15 residues. V lost 5 bases to trimming and J lost 3 bases; unmatched junction nucleotides: 9. CDR1 and CDR2 (germline): DFQATT, SNEGSKA (reference sequence). In DNA, the CDR3 is TGCAGTGCTCCAGTAAGCGGGAGGAGAACAGATACGCAGTATTTT. Translating gives CSAPVSGRRTDTQYF.

A few counts support this clonotype. This chain uses TRBV3-1 with TRBJ2-1; 7 bases are shared with TRBD2. Germline V gives CDR1 LGHDT, CDR2 YNNKEL (reference sequence). J was trimmed by 2 bases and V by 0 bases; bases with no gene match: 4. This CDR3 comprises 16 residues. CDR3: CASSQEGRGAYNEQFF. CDR3 nucleotide sequence: TGTGCCAGCAGCCAAGAGGGCCGGGGGGCCTACAATGAGCAGTTCTTC.

The chain recombines TRBV9 with TRBJ2-2; D may be TRBD1 (7 bases). Looked up from germline, CDR1 is SGDLS and CDR2 is YYNGEE. Deletions cut 3 bases from V and 7 bases from J, with 13 bases between. This CDR3 has 14 amino acids. The CDR3: CASSATGEVGELFF. DNA of the CDR3: TGTGCCAGCAGCGCAACAGGGGAGGTCGGGGAGCTGTTTTTT.

The CDR3 spells CATSSVGGGPAYNEQFF. The DNA of the CDR3 is TGTGCCACCAGCAGCGTCGGGGGCGGACCTGCCTACAATGAGCAGTTCTTC. V usage is TRBV15 and J usage is TRBJ2-1; D may match TRBD1 or TRBD2 (6 bases each). The CDR3 is 17 amino acids. Per the germline V gene, CDR1 is LNHNV and CDR2 is YYDKDF (reference sequence). Trimming stripped 3 bases from V and 2 bases from J, with 17 bases between.

V is TRBV10-3 and J is TRBJ2-7; 12 bases map to TRBD2. The CDR3 sequence is 14 residues long. J lost 4 bases, V lost 3 bases, and 1 base had no gene match. Germline CDR1 and CDR2: ENHRY and SYGVKD. This chain's CDR3 is CAISELAGGYEQYF. The CDR3 DNA follows: TGTGCCATCAGTGAACTAGCGGGGGGTTACGAGCAGTACTTC.

The V call is TRBV12-3 or TRBV12-4, the J call TRBJ1-1, with unresolved D. The V and J ends lost 5 bases and 1 base respectively, with 14 bases between them. This CDR3 contains 15 residues. CDR3 in DNA: TGTGCCAGCAGTATCCTGGTTGGCCCGAACACTGAAGCTTTCTTT. It is translated as CASSILVGPNTEAFF.

The J gene is TRBJ1-1, the V gene TRBV6-2 or TRBV6-3; D remains ambiguous. The V gene's germline CDR1 is MNHEY and CDR2 SVGEGT. V shed 2 bases and J shed 5 bases, with 9 bases lying between them. This CDR3 is built from 13 residues. The CDR3 spells CASSYMGWTEAFF. DNA for the CDR3: TGTGCCAGCAGTTACATGGGGTGGACTGAAGCTTTCTTT.

This clonotype was observed a handful of times. The V gene is TRBV7-9, the J gene TRBJ1-1; 7 bases line up with TRBD1. Germline values: CDR1 SEHNR, CDR2 FQNEAQ (reference sequence). The CDR3 consists of 16 residues. Trimming at V came to 5 bases and at J to 2 bases, leaving 11 bases not matched to a gene. The CDR3 loop is CASSPQGFGINTEAFF. The CDR3 DNA sequence: TGTGCCAGCAGCCCACAGGGGTTTGGGATAAACACTGAAGCTTTCTTT.

The rearrangement joins TRBV12-3 or TRBV12-4 to TRBJ2-4; D gene uncertain. Trimming took off 5 bases at V and 0 bases at J, with 8 bases between the two ends. The CDR3 length is 14 residues. CDR3 sequence: CASSTQLAKNIQYF. Here the CDR3 DNA reads TGTGCCAGCAGTACACAGCTAGCCAAAAACATTCAGTACTTC.

V is TRBV6-2 or TRBV6-3 and J is TRBJ2-3, with D maybe TRBD2 (5 bases). The CDR3 has 15 residues. V lost 6 bases to trimming and J lost 0 bases, with 13 bases between them. Germline values: CDR1 MNHEY, CDR2 SVGEGT. The CDR3 reads CASRFRRTSTDTQYF. Here the CDR3 DNA reads TGTGCCAGCAGGTTTAGGCGGACTAGCACAGATACGCAGTATTTT.

J is TRBJ2-3 and V is TRBV20-1; TRBD2 matches at 7 bases. Trimming at V came to 6 bases and at J to 2 bases, leaving 8 bases not matched to a gene. The CDR3 consists of 14 residues. CDR1 is DFQATT and CDR2 is SNEGSKA in the germline V gene (reference sequence). This chain's CDR3 is CSAGVSGITDTQYF. The CDR3 DNA follows: TGCAGTGCGGGGGTGAGCGGGATCACAGATACGCAGTATTTT.

V and J are TRBV7-9 and TRBJ2-4; 9 nucleotides align to TRBD1. The CDR3 is 17 amino acids. CDR1 SEHNR and CDR2 FQNEAQ come from the germline V gene (reference sequence). V gave up 4 bases and J gave up 3 bases; unmatched junction bases: 10. The CDR3: CASSSNRGRSDKNIQYF. The CDR3 coding sequence is TGTGCCAGCAGCTCGAACAGGGGGCGATCGGACAAAAACATTCAGTACTTC.

The chain joins TRBV5-1 to TRBJ2-7, with D maybe TRBD1 (6 bases). The CDR3 is made up of 14 amino acids. The germline gives CDR1 SGHRS, CDR2 YFSETQ. Trimming took 4 bases from V and 6 from J, leaving 17 bases between them. The CDR3 is CASSIFTGYGEQYF. DNA of the CDR3: TGCGCCAGCAGCATCTTTACAGGGTATGGCGAGCAGTACTTC.

The chain is built from TRBV6-1 and TRBJ2-7; D not certain. The CDR3 contains 14 residues. Trimming cost V 6 bases and J 0 bases, with 12 bases left between them. The germline gives CDR1 MNHNS, CDR2 SASEGT. CDR3 sequence (DNA): TGTGCCAGCAGCGTTTACGTGGGCTCCTACGAGCAGTACTTC. It codes for CASSVYVGSYEQYF.

The table lists this clonotype with a few counts. V gene TRBV15 combines with J gene TRBJ1-1; D is unresolved. Trimming cost V 1 base and J 0 bases, with 9 bases left between them. CDR1 and CDR2 from the germline V gene are LNHNV and YYDKDF (reference sequence). The length of the CDR3 is 15 residues. Here the CDR3 reads CATSRAGSMNTEAFF. Here the CDR3 DNA reads TGTGCCACCAGCAGAGCCGGCAGTATGAACACTGAAGCTTTCTTT. Full variable domain (rest looked up from reference TRBV15 and TRBJ1-1): DAMVIQNPRYQVTQFGKPVTLSCSQTLNHNVMYWYQQKSSQAPKLLFHYYDKDFNNEADTPDNFQSRRPNTSFCFLDIRSPGLGDTAMYLCATSRAGSMNTEAFFGQGTRLTVV.

In its sample, this clonotype was seen many times. The chain carries TRBV29-1 and TRBJ2-7, with D hard to call. Germline V gene data show CDR1 as SQVTM and CDR2 as ANQGSEA. Trimming cost V 3 bases and J 2 bases, with 8 bases left between them. This CDR3 region has 12 residues. The CDR3 sequence: CSVEGSTYEQYF. CDR3 DNA: TGCAGCGTTGAGGGCAGCACCTACGAGCAGTACTTC.

The genes are TRBV27 and TRBJ2-1; maybe TRBD2 (5 bases). Germline values: CDR1 MNHEY, CDR2 SMNVEV (reference sequence). The V end lost 2 bases, the J end lost 4 bases, and 9 bases lay between the germline ends. The CDR3 length is 14 residues. This CDR3 reads CASSLLRRYNEQFF. The CDR3 nucleotides are TGTGCCAGCAGTTTACTCAGGAGGTACAATGAGCAGTTCTTC.

The chain joins TRBV4-1 to TRBJ2-1; maybe TRBD2 (6 bases). The CDR3 loop spans 14 amino acids. Germline CDR1 MGHRA, CDR2 YSYEKL. Trimming stripped 3 bases from V and 4 bases from J, with 10 bases between. In DNA form, the CDR3 reads TGCGCCAGCAGCCAGCAAGCGGGTTACAATGAGCAGTTCTTC. Translating it yields CASSQQAGYNEQFF.

Worth noting for this clonotype: At one end, the junction sequence differs from germline, possibly due to a read error. The J gene is TRBJ2-2, the V gene TRBV20-1, with 10 bases lining up with TRBD2. Germline loops: CDR1 DFQATT, CDR2 SNEGSKA (reference sequence). The CDR3 is made up of 16 amino acids. CDR3 coding DNA: TGCTGTGCTAGAGATCGGCTAGCGGGAGAGACCGGGGAGCTGTTTTTT. Its protein product is CCARDRLAGETGELFF.

This clonotype has only a few counts. This sequence joins TRBV15 and TRBJ2-1; 7 bases are shared with TRBD2. CDR1 is LNHNV, CDR2 YYDKDF, per germline (reference sequence). Losses at the gene ends were 2 bases for V and 8 bases for J; bases not matched to a gene: 12. The CDR3 consists of 16 residues. CDR3 nucleotide sequence: TGTGCCACCAGCAGAAGGGCGGGGGACCCTAGGGATGAGCAGTTCTTC. Its translation: CATSRRAGDPRDEQFF.

The chain joins TRBV18 to TRBJ2-1; 8 bases map to TRBD1. The CDR3 length is 16 residues. V shed 0 bases and J 8 bases; nucleotides not matched to a gene: 9. Germline V lookup: CDR1 KGHSH, CDR2 LQKENI. In DNA form, the CDR3 reads TGTGCCAGCTCACCACCAACTGGACAGGGTTTCGATGAGCAGTTCTTC. Its translation: CASSPPTGQGFDEQFF.

The CDR3 sequence is CSARDEGVGTEAFF. The CDR3 bases are TGCAGTGCTAGAGATGAGGGGGTAGGGACTGAAGCTTTCTTT. V gene TRBV20-1 combines with J gene TRBJ1-1, with a weak D call TRBD1 (6 bases). CDR1 and CDR2 from the germline V gene are DFQATT and SNEGSKA (reference sequence). CDR3 length: 14 residues. V lost 0 bases, J lost 5 bases, and 13 bases lay in between.